Listed below are T cell receptor beta chains from one sample, sequenced in a study of T cells after yellow fever vaccination. TCRdb called the 5' RACE reads again in MiXCR, with one record for every CDR3 protein. The sample includes 70,000 or so distinct CDR3 sequences, 5.5% to 7.5% of them seen just once. The material was CD4+ T cells sorted from PBMCs, obtained approximately 15 days after the first yellow fever vaccination. Source of these receptors: a man aged 18-30 years who received the YFV17D yellow fever vaccine. Each CDR3 is given with its conserved first and last residue. The D gene is left open where the match is weak. Clone size appears in some rows only: once, few, many, or a class for an expanded clone.

CDR3 protein,CDR3 DNA,D gene,V gene,J gene,clone size
CASSLGWFYGYTF,TGTGCCAGCAGCTTGGGATGGTTCTATGGCTACACCTTC,-,TRBV5-5,TRBJ1-2,few
CASSSERPYEQYF,TGTGCCAGCAGCTCGGAGAGGCCCTACGAGCAGTACTTC,-,TRBV5-4,TRBJ2-7,many
CASSQDYRTQGQPQHF,TGTGCCAGCAGCCAAGATTACAGGACTCAGGGTCAGCCCCAGCATTTT,-,TRBV3-1,TRBJ1-5,few
CASRARGPGGNEQFF,TGCGCCAGCAGGGCTCGGGGGCCTGGGGGGAATGAGCAGTTCTTC,-,TRBV23-1,TRBJ2-1,many
CASSIGGGGGETQYF,TGTGCCAGCAGCATTGGCGGCGGGGGAGGAGAGACCCAGTACTTC,TRBD2,TRBV7-9,TRBJ2-5,many
CASSKQGGDEKLFF,TGCGCCAGCAGCAAACAGGGGGGGGATGAAAAACTGTTTTTT,TRBD1,TRBV5-1,TRBJ1-4,many
CASSRRIDQIGELFF,TGTGCCAGCAGCCGGAGAATCGATCAGATCGGGGAGCTGTTTTTT,-,TRBV7-9,TRBJ2-2,many
CASSTQGTGFYEQYF,TGCGCCAGCAGCACCCAAGGGACAGGGTTTTACGAGCAGTACTTC,TRBD1,TRBV5-1,TRBJ2-7,many
CATLPGGPWAFF,TGTGCCACCCTCCCAGGGGGCCCCTGGGCTTTCTTT,TRBD1,TRBV12-3/TRBV12-4,TRBJ1-1,-
CASSQDFDRNTGELFF,TGCGCCAGCAGCCAAGATTTCGACAGAAACACCGGGGAGCTGTTTTTT,-,TRBV4-1,TRBJ2-2,many
CASRHTGGLHGYTF,TGTGCCAGCAGGCATACAGGGGGACTACATGGCTACACCTTC,TRBD1,TRBV12-3/TRBV12-4,TRBJ1-2,many
CASSLSTQGLTTPDTQYF,TGCGCCAGCAGCTTGAGTACACAGGGATTGACCACTCCAGATACGCAGTATTTT,-,TRBV5-1,TRBJ2-3,many
CASSYQWTGELFF,TGTGCCAGCAGTTATCAGTGGACCGGGGAGCTGTTTTTT,-,TRBV6-2/TRBV6-3,TRBJ2-2,many
CSAPGGGHEAFF,TGCAGTGCCCCGGGGGGGGGCCATGAAGCTTTCTTT,-,TRBV20-1,TRBJ1-1,few
CASSLAVDSGGAGELFF,TGCGCCAGCAGTTTGGCGGTGGATAGCGGGGGAGCCGGGGAGCTGTTTTTT,TRBD2,TRBV5-1,TRBJ2-2,many
CASTRAGANVLTF,TGTGCCAGCACCAGGGCTGGGGCCAACGTCCTGACTTTC,-,TRBV5-4,TRBJ2-6,few
CASRITGYLNTGELFF,TGTGCCAGCAGAATTACAGGGTACTTGAACACCGGGGAGCTGTTTTTT,-,TRBV2,TRBJ2-2,many
CASSPRWGARTEAFF,TGTGCCAGCAGCCCAAGGTGGGGGGCGCGCACTGAAGCTTTCTTT,-,TRBV7-9,TRBJ1-1,few
CASSFDRGSTGELFF,TGTGCCAGCAGTTTCGACAGGGGTAGCACCGGGGAGCTGTTTTTT,TRBD1,TRBV6-5,TRBJ2-2,many
CAISKTGGAETQYF,TGTGCCATCAGTAAAACAGGGGGCGCTGAGACCCAGTACTTC,TRBD1,TRBV10-3,TRBJ2-5,many
CASSQQRNTEAFF,TGTGCCAGCAGCCAACAGCGGAACACTGAAGCTTTCTTT,-,TRBV3-1,TRBJ1-1,many
CASSLYTSPLHF,TGTGCCAGCAGCTTGTACACTTCACCCCTCCACTTT,-,TRBV5-5,TRBJ1-6,many
CAGSTGISSYNEQFF,TGTGCCGGATCGACAGGAATTAGCTCCTACAATGAGCAGTTCTTC,-,TRBV12-3/TRBV12-4,TRBJ2-1,many
CCARRDRTSAGNGTQYF,TGCTGCGCTAGAAGGGATCGGACTAGCGCCGGTAACGGGACCCAGTACTTC,TRBD2,TRBV20-1,TRBJ2-5,-
CASSQTTPSGANVLTF,TGTGCCAGCTCACAGACGACTCCCTCTGGGGCCAACGTCCTGACTTTC,-,TRBV18,TRBJ2-6,few
CSALNLAKNIQYF,TGCAGTGCCCTTAACCTAGCCAAAAACATTCAGTACTTC,-,TRBV20-1,TRBJ2-4,few
CATLLGNYGYTF,TGTGCCACCCTGCTGGGTAACTATGGCTACACCTTC,-,TRBV6-5,TRBJ1-2,many
CASRKTGVRFYEQYF,TGTGCCAGCAGAAAGACAGGGGTTCGTTTCTACGAGCAGTACTTC,TRBD1,TRBV7-2,TRBJ2-7,many